These T cell receptor beta chains were read from a single sample in a study of blood T cell repertoires in COVID-19. Profiling relied on immunoSEQ multiplex PCR, and the TCRdb table lists in-frame clones only, not all of them. The profile shows over 200,000 clones, about 86% of them singletons. The sample was PBMCs or T cells enriched from blood (not recorded which). The receptors shown here come from a woman aged 45 to 65 in a cohort exposed to, infected with or recovered from COVID-19 (not recorded which). Both conserved end residues are part of each CDR3. The order of the fields is CDR3 protein, CDR3 DNA, D gene, V gene, clone size, J gene, CDR3 length. A D gene is named only where the DNA matches it firmly. Clone size appears in some rows only: once, few, many, or a class for an expanded clone.

CDR3: CASSVSGSSDTQYF
DNA: TGTGCCAGCAGCGTTTCCGGGTCCTCAGATACGCAGTATTTT
D: .
V: TRBV9
size: .
J: TRBJ2-3
length: 14

CDR3: CASRVREYF
DNA: TGTGCCAGCAGGGTTCGGGAGTACTTC
D: .
V: TRBV12-3/TRBV12-4
size: .
J: TRBJ2-5
length: 9

CDR3: CATDRGHYSEAFF
DNA: TGTGCCACAGACAGGGGGCATTATAGTGAAGCTTTCTTT
D: TRBD1
V: TRBV19
size: .
J: TRBJ1-1
length: 13

CDR3: CASSQDRQPYQPQHF
DNA: TGCGCCAGCAGCCAAGATCGACAGCCCTATCAGCCCCAGCATTTT
D: .
V: TRBV4-3
size: .
J: TRBJ1-5
length: 15

CDR3: CASSYRGQGHEQYF
DNA: TGTGCCAGCAGTTACCGCGGACAGGGCCACGAGCAGTACTTC
D: TRBD1
V: TRBV6-5
size: once
J: TRBJ2-7
length: 14

CDR3: CAWSVIRQGTHTF
DNA: TGTGCCTGGAGTGTAATACGACAGGGAACCCACACCTTC
D: TRBD1
V: TRBV30
size: .
J: TRBJ1-2
length: 13

CDR3: CASSRSLAGGPNEQFF
DNA: TGTGCCAGCAGCCGGTCACTAGCGGGGGGGCCCAATGAGCAGTTCTTC
D: TRBD2
V: TRBV7-9
size: .
J: TRBJ2-1
length: 16

CDR3: CASSRRTGQGYTF
DNA: TGTGCCAGCAGCCGTAGGACAGGGCAGGGCTACACCTTC
D: TRBD1
V: TRBV7-8
size: .
J: TRBJ1-2
length: 13

CDR3: CASSDPYGDEQYF
DNA: TGTGCCAGCAGTGACCCCTACGGGGACGAGCAGTACTTC
D: .
V: TRBV25-1
size: .
J: TRBJ2-7
length: 13

CDR3: CASRPRDRDPNYGYTF
DNA: TGTGCCAGCAGGCCTCGGGACAGGGATCCTAACTATGGCTACACCTTC
D: .
V: TRBV21-1
size: .
J: TRBJ1-2
length: 16

CDR3: CASSQDWGGLYEQYF
DNA: TGCGCCAGCAGCCAAGACTGGGGGGGGCTCTACGAGCAGTACTTC
D: .
V: TRBV4-3
size: .
J: TRBJ2-7
length: 15

CDR3: CASSLVGVGQSYNEQFF
DNA: TGTGCCAGCAGCTTAGTGGGGGTCGGACAGTCCTACAATGAGCAGTTCTTC
D: .
V: TRBV7-6
size: .
J: TRBJ2-1
length: 17

CDR3: CASSLVASGYSGANVLTF
DNA: TGTGCCAGCAGCTTAGTGGCTAGCGGCTACTCTGGGGCCAACGTCCTGACTTTC
D: TRBD2
V: TRBV7-2
size: .
J: TRBJ2-6
length: 18

CDR3: CASQRQGGAFF
DNA: TGTGCCAGCCAAAGACAGGGGGGAGCTTTCTTT
D: TRBD1
V: TRBV25-1
size: .
J: TRBJ1-1
length: 11

CDR3: CASSPTRDTQYF
DNA: TGTGCCAGCAGCCCAACCAGGGATACGCAGTATTTT
D: .
V: TRBV7-9
size: .
J: TRBJ2-3
length: 12

CDR3: CASSPRAGNQPQHF
DNA: TGCGCCAGCAGCCCGCGGGCGGGCAATCAGCCCCAGCATTTT
D: .
V: TRBV5-1
size: .
J: TRBJ1-5
length: 14

CDR3: CASSLFMTLYNQPQHF
DNA: TGTGCCAGCAGTTTATTTATGACTCTCTACAATCAGCCCCAGCATTTT
D: .
V: TRBV28
size: .
J: TRBJ1-5
length: 16

CDR3: CASTRGLPYEQYF
DNA: TGTGCCAGCACCCGTGGGCTGCCCTACGAGCAGTACTTC
D: .
V: TRBV6-5
size: .
J: TRBJ2-7
length: 13

CDR3: CASSTGTGTGYTF
DNA: TGTGCCAGCAGCACCGGGACAGGGACCGGCTACACCTTC
D: TRBD1
V: TRBV3-1/TRBV3-2
size: few
J: TRBJ1-2
length: 13

CDR3: CASSLRDTEAFF
DNA: TGCGCCAGCAGCTTGCGGGACACTGAAGCTTTCTTT
D: .
V: TRBV5-1
size: .
J: TRBJ1-1
length: 12